The 25 T cell receptor beta chains below all came from one sample that was sequenced in a study of T cell changes during pregnancy in multiple sclerosis. Sequenced by immunoSEQ multiplex PCR; TCRdb stores in-frame clones only, minus some. The sample consists of about 49,000 clones, 94% of them appearing once. This material consisted of CD8+ T cells from peripheral blood mononuclear cells, taken before pregnancy. The receptors were gathered from a female donor with multiple sclerosis, enrolled in a pregnancy study.

The chain is built from TRBV2 and TRBJ2-1, with TRBD2 matching 15 bases. With V trimmed by 6 bases and J by 8 bases, 23 bases remained unmatched. This CDR3 comprises 21 residues. CDR1 is SNHLY, CDR2 FYNNEI, per germline. This CDR3 reads CASRTTTGTSGRSRVFDEQFF. In DNA, the CDR3 is TGTGCCAGCAGGACGACCACCGGGACTAGCGGGAGGTCCCGTGTGTTCGATGAGCAGTTCTTC.

The genes are TRBV7-9 and TRBJ2-3; no reliable D call. The CDR3 contains 15 residues. CDR1 is SEHNR, CDR2 FQNEAQ, per germline (reference sequence). V was clipped by 3 bases and J by 3 bases, with 13 bases between them. The CDR3 sequence is CASSFSEVVTDTQYF. As DNA, the CDR3 is TGTGCCAGCAGCTTTTCCGAGGTAGTGACAGATACGCAGTATTTT.

V usage is TRBV19 and J usage is TRBJ1-2; no clear D. Trimming stripped 5 bases from V and 0 bases from J, with 10 bases between. The germline V gene has CDR1 LNHDA and CDR2 SQIVND (reference sequence). This CDR3 comprises 14 residues. This CDR3 reads CASSPSVSNYGYTF. The CDR3 DNA follows: TGTGCCAGTAGTCCTTCGGTCTCTAACTATGGCTACACCTTC.

The gene calls are TRBV4-3 and TRBJ2-1; D possibly corresponds to TRBD1 (5 bases). V gave up 4 bases and J gave up 5 bases, with 15 bases separating them. CDR1 and CDR2 (germline): LGHNA, YSLEER. The CDR3 runs 15 residues. The chain's CDR3 is CASSRRQGTNNEQFF. As DNA, the CDR3 is TGCGCCAGCAGCCGTCGCCAGGGCACCAACAATGAGCAGTTCTTC.

This rearrangement joins TRBV7-6 to TRBJ2-2; TRBD2 matches 7 bases. CDR1 is SGHVS and CDR2 is FNYEAQ in the germline V gene. This CDR3 region has 17 residues. J gave up 3 bases and V 5 bases, and 12 bases lay outside the gene matches. The CDR3 nucleotides are TGTGCCAGCAGCCCAGGGCGCGGCGGGAGTTACACCGGGGAGCTGTTTTTT. Translation gives CASSPGRGGSYTGELFF.

The chain recombines TRBV7-9 with TRBJ2-1; 11 nucleotides align to TRBD2. The CDR3 runs to 15 residues. Germline V lookup: CDR1 SEHNR, CDR2 FQNEAQ (reference sequence). Unmatched junction bases numbered 7, after V lost 5 bases and J lost 7 bases. The CDR3 loop reads CASSPKTSGVNEQFF. DNA of the CDR3: TGTGCCAGCAGCCCCAAGACTAGCGGGGTAAATGAGCAGTTCTTC.

This clone was found once. Other DNA sequences in this specimen translate into the identical CDR3. The chain links TRBV27 to TRBJ2-7; possibly TRBD1 for D (5 bases). The CDR3 is 13 amino acids. Germline lookup yields CDR1 MNHEY and CDR2 SMNVEV (reference sequence). V was trimmed by 3 bases and J by 0 bases, leaving 6 bases between them. The CDR3 loop reads CASSFQGSYEQYF. The CDR3 DNA reads as TGTGCCAGCAGTTTTCAGGGCTCCTACGAGCAGTACTTC.

The rearrangement joins TRBV5-1 to TRBJ2-3; D not certain. V lost 5 bases and J 6 bases, leaving 7 bases between the germline ends. CDR1 is SGHRS, CDR2 YFSETQ, per germline. The length of the CDR3 is 11 residues. As DNA, the CDR3 is TGCGCCAGCAGGCTAGTGGATACGCAGTATTTT. This gives the protein CASRLVDTQYF.

This chain connects TRBV27 to TRBJ1-3; 7 bases fit TRBD1. Germline trimming cut 5 bases from V and 4 bases from J; bases unmatched to any gene: 2. This CDR3 is built from 13 residues. Germline V CDR1 and CDR2: MNHEY, SMNVEV (reference sequence). CDR3 in amino acids: CASSTRGGNTIYF. Here the CDR3 DNA reads TGTGCCAGCAGTACCAGGGGGGGAAACACCATATATTTT.

The rearrangement uses TRBV7-6 and TRBJ2-1; 8 bases line up with TRBD2. The V segment lost 1 base and the J segment 3 bases; nucleotides outside the gene matches: 2. The CDR3 runs to 15 residues. Germline V lookup: CDR1 SGHVS, CDR2 FNYEAQ. CDR3 protein: CASSLVAGGYNEQFF. The CDR3 region has the DNA TGTGCCAGCAGCTTAGTGGCGGGAGGCTACAATGAGCAGTTCTTC.

V gene TRBV4-1 combines with J gene TRBJ1-1; D possibly corresponds to TRBD1 (5 bases). CDR1 is MGHRA and CDR2 is YSYEKL in the germline V gene. The germline V and J ends were trimmed by 4 bases and 0 bases, with 15 bases remaining between them. The CDR3 totals 16 residues. DNA for the CDR3: TGCGCCAGCAGCCTTAAGGAAGACAGATTGAACACTGAAGCTTTCTTT. As protein: CASSLKEDRLNTEAFF.

The gene calls are TRBV7-9 and TRBJ1-1, with D possibly matching TRBD1 (5 bases). This CDR3 contains 13 residues. Germline V lookup: CDR1 SEHNR, CDR2 FQNEAQ (reference sequence). Deletions cut 4 bases from V and 4 bases from J, with 10 bases between. CDR3 amino acids: CASSSGVGTEAFF. CDR3 nucleotide sequence: TGTGCCAGCAGCTCGGGGGTGGGCACTGAAGCTTTCTTT.

This chain links TRBV27 with TRBJ1-2; tentative D call: TRBD1 (5 bases). Per germline, CDR1 MNHEY and CDR2 SMNVEV (reference sequence). The CDR3 runs 13 residues. Trimming stripped 5 bases from V and 3 bases from J, with 10 bases between. CDR3 nucleotide sequence: TGTGCCAGCAGTCAGGGTATCGACTATGGCTACACCTTC. Translation gives CASSQGIDYGYTF.

The chain carries TRBV19 and TRBJ2-1; D might be TRBD1 (5 bases). Deletions cut 8 bases from V and 7 bases from J, with 15 bases between. Germline V lookup: CDR1 LNHDA, CDR2 SQIVND (reference sequence). CDR3 size: 13 residues. The CDR3 region has the DNA TGTGCCAGTTCCTTCCCAGGGCGAAATGAGCAGTTCTTC. Translated: CASSFPGRNEQFF.

The V call is TRBV27, the J call TRBJ2-7; 8 nucleotides line up with TRBD1. Unmatched junction bases numbered 7, after V lost 6 bases and J lost 6 bases. The CDR3 length is 13 residues. From germline, CDR1 is MNHEY and CDR2 SMNVEV (reference sequence). Written as DNA, the CDR3 is TGTGCCAGCAGCCTACGTGGACAGGGCGAGCAGTACTTC. This encodes CASSLRGQGEQYF.

The chain joins TRBV6-6 to TRBJ2-2, with a possible D match to TRBD1 (6 bases). The length of the CDR3 is 16 residues. The germline V gene encodes CDR1 MNHNY and CDR2 SVGAGI (reference sequence). V was pared by 0 bases and J by 5 bases, with 13 bases between. CDR3 in amino acids: CASSYSRGRGTGELFF. In DNA, the CDR3 is TGTGCCAGCAGTTACTCGAGGGGGAGAGGGACCGGGGAGCTGTTTTTT.

The CDR3 is CASSLLREDTQYF. The CDR3 nucleotides read TGTGCCAGCAGCTTATTGCGGGAAGATACGCAGTATTTT. V is TRBV7-6 and J is TRBJ2-3; D is perhaps TRBD2 (6 bases). V was trimmed by 2 bases and J by 5 bases, leaving 8 bases between them. This CDR3 has 13 residues. Germline V gene sequence: CDR1 SGHVS, CDR2 FNYEAQ.

This chain connects TRBV19 to TRBJ1-5; 12 bases line up with TRBD1. Trimming cost V 4 bases and J 1 base; bases outside gene matches: 14. Germline CDR1 LNHDA, CDR2 SQIVND (reference sequence). The CDR3 spans 20 residues. The CDR3 sequence is CASSRGALGTGGKSNQPQHF. CDR3 nucleotide sequence: TGTGCCAGTAGTAGGGGCGCCCTCGGGACAGGGGGCAAGAGCAATCAGCCCCAGCATTTT.

The chain combines TRBV10-3 with TRBJ2-7; tentatively, D is TRBD1 (6 bases). Germline V CDR1 and CDR2: ENHRY, SYGVKD. This CDR3 is built from 14 residues. V was shortened by 2 bases and J by 2 bases, with 10 bases between the two germline ends. The CDR3 spells CAISEEGGAYEQYF. CDR3 coding DNA: TGTGCCATCAGTGAGGAAGGGGGTGCCTACGAGCAGTACTTC.

The chain recombines TRBV13 with TRBJ2-2, with 8 bases aligning to TRBD2. The CDR3 runs to 16 residues. From germline, CDR1 is PRHDT and CDR2 FYEKMQ (reference sequence). The trim removed 0 bases at V and 4 bases at J, leaving 4 bases unmatched. As DNA, the CDR3 is TGTGCCAGCAGCTTAGGACTAGCGGAGATCACCGGGGAGCTGTTTTTT. This translates into CASSLGLAEITGELFF.

The rearrangement uses TRBV5-5 and TRBJ1-2; D is perhaps TRBD1 (5 bases). Germline V gives CDR1 SGHKS, CDR2 YYEKEE (reference sequence). This CDR3 has 13 amino acids. V was trimmed by 6 bases and J by 3 bases, leaving 12 bases between them. As DNA, the CDR3 is TGTGCCAGCACCGTCACCAGGGACTATGGCTACACCTTC. It is translated as CASTVTRDYGYTF. The whole variable domain, filled in from reference TRBV5-5 and TRBJ1-2, reads DAGVTQSPTHLIKTRGQQVTLRCSPISGHKSVSWYQQVLGQGPQFIFQYYEKEERGRGNFPDRFSARQFPNYSSELNVNALLLGDSALYLCASTVTRDYGYTFGSGTRLTVV.

The CDR3 nucleotides read TGTGCCTGGAGTCCGTCCTTACAGGGAAATCAGCCCCAGCATTTT. Amino acid sequence: CAWSPSLQGNQPQHF. The chain uses TRBV30 and TRBJ1-5, with D perhaps TRBD1 (6 bases). CDR3 length: 15 residues. CDR1 is GTSNPN, CDR2 SVGIG, per germline (reference sequence). The V end lost 2 bases, the J end lost 4 bases, and 15 bases lay between the germline ends.

This sequence joins TRBV9 and TRBJ2-1; 11 nucleotides agree with TRBD2. Germline values: CDR1 SGDLS, CDR2 YYNGEE. This CDR3 has 17 amino acids. V trimming: 3 bases; J trimming: 3 bases; junction bases outside the gene matches: 8. CDR3 bases: TGTGCCAGCAGCGCTCACGCCACTAGCGGGAGCTACAATGAGCAGTTCTTC. Protein: CASSAHATSGSYNEQFF.

The chain recombines TRBV2 with TRBJ2-7, with 9 bases that match TRBD2. V shed 5 bases and J 3 bases; nucleotides not matched to a gene: 8. The CDR3 is 15 residues long. CDR1 SNHLY and CDR2 FYNNEI come from the germline V gene. The CDR3 coding sequence is TGTGCCAGCAGTAGTCTAGCGGGGAGTAGCTACGAGCAGTACTTC. Translation gives CASSSLAGSSYEQYF. Filled out from reference TRBV2 and TRBJ2-7, the complete variable domain reads EPEVTQTPSHQVTQMGQEVILRCVPISNHLYFYWYRQILGQKVEFLVSFYNNEISEKSEIFDDQFSVERPDGSNFTLKIRSTKLEDSAMYFCASSSLAGSSYEQYFGPGTRLTVT.

The CDR3 here is CASSYGQQNTEAFF. The CDR3 nucleotides are TGTGCCAGCAGTTACGGACAGCAAAACACTGAAGCTTTCTTT. The rearrangement joins TRBV27 to TRBJ1-1, with D possibly TRBD1 on 6 matching bases. The germline V gene has CDR1 MNHEY and CDR2 SMNVEV (reference sequence). The CDR3 consists of 14 residues. V dropped 4 bases and J dropped 2 bases, with 11 bases sitting between them.